One and the same sample provided the 25 T cell receptor beta chains below, sequenced in a study of blood T cell repertoires in COVID-19. Here immunoSEQ multiplex PCR was the method, and the copy in TCRdb shows in-frame clones only, minus some. There are tens of thousands of clones in the sample; roughly 80% occur only once, and around 13% lies in the top ten. Sequenced: peripheral blood. These receptors all come from a human donor in a cohort sampled during active COVID-19.

V gene TRBV29-1 combines with J gene TRBJ2-7, with D uncertain. Germline V gives CDR1 SQVTM, CDR2 ANQGSEA. The CDR3 loop spans 12 amino acids. V was pared by 1 base and J by 0 bases, with 4 bases between. The CDR3 reads CSVEVSSYEQYF. Written as DNA, the CDR3 is TGCAGCGTTGAAGTCAGCTCCTACGAGCAGTACTTC.

V gene TRBV6-5 combines with J gene TRBJ1-1; D uncertain. Per the germline V gene, CDR1 is MNHEY and CDR2 is SVGAGI. V was trimmed by 2 bases and J by 7 bases, leaving 11 bases between them. This CDR3 comprises 13 residues. Here the CDR3 DNA reads TGTGCCAGCAGTTACCGGCAGGCCCTTGAAGCTTTCTTT. This translates into CASSYRQALEAFF.

The V and J genes are TRBV27 and TRBJ2-5; 12 nucleotides match TRBD1. Germline CDR1 reads MNHEY; CDR2 reads SMNVEV (reference sequence). CDR3 length: 15 amino acids. Unmatched junction bases numbered 7, after V lost 5 bases and J lost 6 bases. CDR3 in DNA: TGTGCCAGCAGTGTCGGGACAGGGGGCGCGCAGACCCAGTACTTC. Its protein product is CASSVGTGGAQTQYF.

This clone was seen repeatedly, ten times or more. This chain uses TRBV7-9 with TRBJ1-1, with 7 bases identical to TRBD1. Unmatched junction bases numbered 7, after V lost 2 bases and J lost 4 bases. Germline CDR1 SEHNR, CDR2 FQNEAQ (reference sequence). The CDR3 has 15 residues. The CDR3 sequence: CASSLLGGHGTEAFF. The CDR3 region has the DNA TGTGCCAGCAGCTTACTAGGGGGCCACGGCACTGAAGCTTTCTTT.

This clone was detected once. The V call is TRBV7-2, the J call TRBJ1-2; D remains unclear. Germline assignment: CDR1 SGHTA and CDR2 FQGNSA. Trimming cost V 3 bases and J 8 bases, with 16 bases left between them. This CDR3 is built from 14 residues. The CDR3 reads CASSFRNGEGGYTF. As DNA, the CDR3 is TGTGCCAGCAGCTTCCGGAACGGGGAGGGAGGCTACACCTTC.

The V and J genes are TRBV18 and TRBJ2-1, with 8 bases fitting TRBD1. V dropped 3 bases and J dropped 8; count of bases not matched to a gene: 9. Germline V gives CDR1 KGHSH, CDR2 LQKENI. CDR3 size: 15 residues. DNA of the CDR3: TGTGCCAGCTCACCTCTGGACAGGGAGTGGGATGAGCAGTTCTTC. Its translation is CASSPLDREWDEQFF.

This clone was seen only a few times. This sequence joins TRBV3-1 (or the pseudogene TRBV3-2) and TRBJ1-3; maybe TRBD1 (6 bases). CDR1 and CDR2 (germline): LGHDT, YNNKEL (reference sequence). This CDR3 is 16 amino acids long. Trimming cost V 3 bases and J 4 bases, with 16 bases left between them. The chain's CDR3 is CASSHPGGAGGNTIYF. DNA of the CDR3: TGTGCCAGCAGCCACCCGGGGGGCGCGGGAGGAAACACCATATATTTT.

The chain carries TRBV7-7 and TRBJ1-1; D might be TRBD1 (6 bases). CDR3 size: 17 residues. Germline CDR1 and CDR2: SSHAT and FNYEAQ (reference sequence). Trimming cost V 6 bases and J 0 bases, with 20 bases left between them. The CDR3 DNA follows: TGTGCCAGCAGGCCGGACAGCACCCATGGGGTGAACACTGAAGCTTTCTTT. This gives the protein CASRPDSTHGVNTEAFF.

J is TRBJ1-5 and V is TRBV6-5; D perhaps matches TRBD1 (5 bases). V gave up 4 bases and J gave up 6 bases, with 13 bases separating them. Germline V CDR1 and CDR2: MNHEY, SVGAGI. CDR3 length equals 14 residues. The CDR3 reads CASSFDSFGQPQHF. CDR3 coding DNA: TGTGCCAGCAGTTTTGACAGTTTCGGTCAGCCCCAGCATTTT.

There are a few counts of this clone. The chain has TRBV7-9 and TRBJ2-5, with TRBD2 matching 8 bases. The germline CDR1 and CDR2 sequences are SEHNR and FQNEAQ (reference sequence). With V trimmed by 5 bases and J by 4 bases, 9 bases remained unmatched. The CDR3 covers 15 residues. The CDR3 nucleotides read TGTGCCAGCAGCAATAGCCCGGGACTAGTAGAGACCCAGTACTTC. As protein: CASSNSPGLVETQYF.

V gene TRBV2 combines with J gene TRBJ1-2; 9 nucleotides align to TRBD1. The CDR3 length is 13 residues. V lost 4 bases to trimming and J lost 4 bases; unmatched junction nucleotides: 1. CDR1 and CDR2 (germline): SNHLY, FYNNEI. CDR3 sequence: CASSGTGVYGYTF. In nucleotides, the CDR3 is TGTGCCAGCAGTGGGACAGGGGTCTATGGCTACACCTTC.

The V gene is TRBV7-8, the J gene TRBJ1-2; 7 bases align to TRBD1. This CDR3 has 17 amino acids. V was clipped by 1 base and J by 1 base; unmatched bases: 9. Germline-derived CDR1 and CDR2 are SGHVS and FQNEAQ. The CDR3, as DNA: TGTGCCAGCAGCTTAGGGGGACAGACCCAGCATAACTATGGCTACACCTTC. As protein: CASSLGGQTQHNYGYTF.

This sequence joins TRBV11-2 and TRBJ1-6; TRBD1 matches at 9 bases. The CDR3 loop spans 15 amino acids. Germline V CDR1 and CDR2: SGHAT, FQNNGV. With V trimmed by 5 bases and J by 8 bases, 7 bases remained unmatched. The CDR3 nucleotides are TGTGCCAGCAGCGCCGGGACAGGGATAGATTCACCCCTCCACTTT. Its protein product is CASSAGTGIDSPLHF.

The chain recombines TRBV7-8 with TRBJ2-3, with D uncertain. Trimming pared 8 bases from V and 0 bases from J, leaving 12 bases between. CDR1 and CDR2 from the germline V gene are SGHVS and FQNEAQ. The CDR3 runs to 14 residues. The chain's CDR3 is CASGRGASTDTQYF. CDR3 coding DNA: TGTGCCAGCGGTCGTGGAGCTAGCACAGATACGCAGTATTTT.

The rearrangement uses TRBV4-2 and TRBJ1-4; 7 bases align to TRBD1. Germline V gene sequence: CDR1 LGHNA, CDR2 YNFKEQ. CDR3 length equals 16 residues. Trimming took 3 bases from V and 4 from J; bases not matched to a gene: 8. The chain's CDR3 is CASSQGLDRDNEKLFF. CDR3 in DNA: TGTGCCAGCAGCCAGGGATTAGACAGGGATAATGAAAAACTGTTTTTT.

The chain uses TRBV28 and TRBJ1-5; D remains ambiguous. CDR1 MDHEN and CDR2 SYDVKM come from the germline V gene. Trimming shortened V by 5 bases and J by 5 bases, and 7 bases separated the two germline ends. The CDR3 extends over 12 amino acids. The CDR3 spells CASSTTDQPQHF. As DNA, the CDR3 is TGTGCCAGCAGTACTACTGATCAGCCCCAGCATTTT.

This chain uses TRBV9 with TRBJ2-2; perhaps TRBD1 as D (5 bases). Germline loops: CDR1 SGDLS, CDR2 YYNGEE. Trimming took off 0 bases at V and 1 base at J, with 7 bases between the two ends. The CDR3 has 15 amino acids. CDR3 sequence (DNA): TGTGCCAGCAGCGTAGTAGGGGTGAACACCGGGGAGCTGTTTTTT. As protein: CASSVVGVNTGELFF.

The rearrangement uses TRBV6-1 and TRBJ1-5; 8 nucleotides match TRBD1. The CDR3 has 16 amino acids. Germline assignment: CDR1 MNHNS and CDR2 SASEGT. After removal of 3 bases from V and 3 bases from J, the junction contained 7 bases not matched to a gene. The CDR3 here is CASSDAGQGANQPQHF. DNA of the CDR3: TGTGCCAGCAGTGACGCCGGGCAGGGGGCCAATCAGCCCCAGCATTTT.

The chain has TRBV5-5 and TRBJ2-7, with 16 bases lining up with TRBD2. V lost 4 bases, J lost 4 bases, and 5 bases stayed unmatched. The CDR3 extends over 16 amino acids. The germline CDR1 and CDR2 sequences are SGHKS and YYEKEE (reference sequence). The CDR3 is CASSSGTSGGVYEQYF. CDR3 DNA: TGTGCCAGCAGCAGCGGGACTAGCGGGGGGGTATACGAGCAGTACTTC.

The genes are TRBV3-1 (or the pseudogene TRBV3-2) and TRBJ1-1; tentatively, D is TRBD1 (5 bases). CDR3 length: 15 amino acids. Between the trimmed V and J ends, which lost 4 bases and 5 bases, there was a span of 17 bases. CDR1 and CDR2 (germline): LGHDT, YNNKEL (reference sequence). The CDR3 DNA reads as TGTGCCAGCAGCCGTGATAGTGGGGCGAGTACTGAAGCTTTCTTT. It codes for CASSRDSGASTEAFF.

The CDR3 reads CATSRAASYEQYF. In DNA form, the CDR3 reads TGCGCCACCTCTAGAGCAGCATCCTACGAGCAGTACTTC. The rearrangement uses TRBV5-1 and TRBJ2-7; D not resolved. CDR1 is SGHRS and CDR2 is YFSETQ in the germline V gene. The germline V and J ends were trimmed by 9 bases and 1 base, with 14 bases remaining between them. The CDR3 is 13 amino acids.

J is TRBJ2-7 and V is TRBV6-5, with a possible D match to TRBD1 (6 bases). The CDR3 spans 14 residues. CDR1 MNHEY and CDR2 SVGAGI come from the germline V gene. Trimming left V 7 bases short and J 2 bases short, with 15 bases between. The CDR3 nucleotides read TGTGCCAGCACCAAGCCAGGGGTCACCTACGAGCAGTACTTC. Translation: CASTKPGVTYEQYF.

The chain has TRBV28 and TRBJ1-2; D not resolved. CDR3 length equals 11 residues. V lost 3 bases to trimming and J lost 13 bases, with 12 bases between them. Germline CDR1 MDHEN, CDR2 SYDVKM. CDR3 DNA sequence: TGTGCCAGCAGTTTGGAGGGTTTTTTCACCTTC. It specifies CASSLEGFFTF.

This clone has only one observation. The chain uses TRBV25-1 and TRBJ2-7, with TRBD1 identical over 9 bases. This CDR3 contains 13 residues. With V trimmed by 3 bases and J by 6 bases, 3 bases remained unmatched. Germline CDR1 MGHDK, CDR2 SYGVNS. The CDR3 coding sequence is TGTGCCAGCAGTGACGACAGGGGGGGCGAGCAGTACTTC. Translating it yields CASSDDRGGEQYF.

The chain uses TRBV12-3 or TRBV12-4 and TRBJ2-2, with D unresolved. CDR3 size: 11 residues. V shed 5 bases and J shed 8 bases, with 6 bases lying between them. For the CDR3, the DNA is TGTGCCAGCAGTCCCGTGGGGGAGCTGTTTTTT. Translated: CASSPVGELFF.